This T cell receptor (beta chain) was profiled in a study of blood T cell repertoires in COVID-19. In the study overall: Sample material is recorded as cDNA or gDNA derived from T cells, B-cell-depleted T cells, or PBMCs.

The protocol was immunoSEQ multiplex PCR, while the TCRdb copy is restricted to in-frame clones and leaves out a portion. The sample has about 73,000 clones, approximately 80% seen once; the top ten hold about 2.5%. Looked up from germline, CDR1 is SGHAT and CDR2 is FQNNGV. The junction had 7 bases not matched to a gene; V was cut back by 0 bases and J by 6 bases. CDR3 size: 15 residues. The receptor was isolated from a man older than 75 with active or convalescent COVID-19. V is TRBV11-2 and J is TRBJ1-1; TRBD1 matches 7 bases. Sequenced sample: peripheral blood. The CDR3 protein is CASSLDSRQGAEAFF. As DNA, the CDR3 is TGTGCCAGCAGCTTAGACTCGAGACAGGGCGCTGAAGCTTTCTTT.